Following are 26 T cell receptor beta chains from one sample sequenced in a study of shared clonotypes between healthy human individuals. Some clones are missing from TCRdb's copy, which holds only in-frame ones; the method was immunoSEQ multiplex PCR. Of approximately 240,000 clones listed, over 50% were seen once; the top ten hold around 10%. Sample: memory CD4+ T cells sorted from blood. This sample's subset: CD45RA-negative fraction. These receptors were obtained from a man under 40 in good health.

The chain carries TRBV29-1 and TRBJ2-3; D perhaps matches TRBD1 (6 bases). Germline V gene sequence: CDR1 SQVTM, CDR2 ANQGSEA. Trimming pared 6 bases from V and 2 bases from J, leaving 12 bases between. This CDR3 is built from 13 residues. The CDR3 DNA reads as TGCAGCGTGTTGAAGGGGGTCACAGATACGCAGTATTTT. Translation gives CSVLKGVTDTQYF.

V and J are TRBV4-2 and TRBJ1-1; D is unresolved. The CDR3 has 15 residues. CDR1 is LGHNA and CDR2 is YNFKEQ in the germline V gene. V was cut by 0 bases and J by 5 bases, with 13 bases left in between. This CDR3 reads CASSQDGGEVTEAFF. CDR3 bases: TGTGCCAGCAGCCAAGATGGCGGGGAGGTAACTGAAGCTTTCTTT.

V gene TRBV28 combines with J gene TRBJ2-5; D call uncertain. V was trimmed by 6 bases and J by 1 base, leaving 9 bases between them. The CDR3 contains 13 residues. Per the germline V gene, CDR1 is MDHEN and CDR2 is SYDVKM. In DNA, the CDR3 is TGTGCCAGCAGCCTTCGGCCCCAAGAGACCCAGTACTTC. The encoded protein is CASSLRPQETQYF.

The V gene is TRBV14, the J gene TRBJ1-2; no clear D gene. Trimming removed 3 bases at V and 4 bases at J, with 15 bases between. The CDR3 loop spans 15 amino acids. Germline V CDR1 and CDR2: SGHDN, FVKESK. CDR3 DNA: TGTGCCAGCAGCCACCACCCCGACGCAATCTATGGCTACACCTTC. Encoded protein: CASSHHPDAIYGYTF.

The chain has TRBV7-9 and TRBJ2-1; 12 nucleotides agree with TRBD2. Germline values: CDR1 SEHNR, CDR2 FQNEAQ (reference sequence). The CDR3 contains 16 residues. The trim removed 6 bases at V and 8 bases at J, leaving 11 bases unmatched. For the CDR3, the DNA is TGTGCCAGCAGTTCCCCCGGACTAGCGGGAAAGTATGAGCAGTTCTTC. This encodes CASSSPGLAGKYEQFF.

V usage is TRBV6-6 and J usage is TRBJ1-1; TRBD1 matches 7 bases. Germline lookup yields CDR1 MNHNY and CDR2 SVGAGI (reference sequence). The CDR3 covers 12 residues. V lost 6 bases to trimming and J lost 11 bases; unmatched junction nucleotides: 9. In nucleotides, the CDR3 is TGTGCCAGCAGGTTCGACAGGGACTATGCTTTCTTT. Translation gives CASRFDRDYAFF.

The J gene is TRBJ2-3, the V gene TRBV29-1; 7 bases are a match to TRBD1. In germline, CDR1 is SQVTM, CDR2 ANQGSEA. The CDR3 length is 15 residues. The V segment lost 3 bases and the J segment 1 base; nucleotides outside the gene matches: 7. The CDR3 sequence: CSVDWGDRGTDTQYF. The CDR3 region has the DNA TGCAGCGTTGACTGGGGCGACAGGGGCACAGATACGCAGTATTTT.

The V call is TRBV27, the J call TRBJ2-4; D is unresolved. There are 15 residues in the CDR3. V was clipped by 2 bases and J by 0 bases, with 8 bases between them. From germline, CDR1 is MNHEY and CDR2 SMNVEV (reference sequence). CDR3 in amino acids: CASSLRKVAKNIQYF. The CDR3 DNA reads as TGTGCCAGCAGTTTAAGAAAGGTAGCCAAAAACATTCAGTACTTC.

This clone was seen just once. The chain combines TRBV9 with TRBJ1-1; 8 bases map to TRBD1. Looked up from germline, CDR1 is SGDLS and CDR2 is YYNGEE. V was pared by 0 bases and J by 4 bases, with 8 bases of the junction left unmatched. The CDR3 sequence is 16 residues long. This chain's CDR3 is CASSVGAGGTGTEAFF. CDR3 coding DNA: TGTGCCAGCAGCGTAGGGGCAGGGGGCACGGGCACTGAAGCTTTCTTT.

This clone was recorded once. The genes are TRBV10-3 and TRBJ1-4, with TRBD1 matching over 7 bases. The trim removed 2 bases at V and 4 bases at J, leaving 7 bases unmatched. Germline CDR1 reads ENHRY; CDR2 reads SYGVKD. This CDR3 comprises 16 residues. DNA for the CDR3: TGTGCCATCAGTGAGCGCCCCACAGGGGTTAATGAAAAACTGTTTTTT. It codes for CAISERPTGVNEKLFF.

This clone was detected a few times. CDR3 coding DNA: TGCGCCAGCAGCTTGTCTAGCGGGAGTATTAATGAGCAGTTCTTC. It is translated as CASSLSSGSINEQFF. The chain uses TRBV5-1 and TRBJ2-1, with 10 bases matching TRBD2. Unmatched junction bases numbered 5, after V lost 1 base and J lost 7 bases. This CDR3 contains 15 residues. The germline gives CDR1 SGHRS, CDR2 YFSETQ.

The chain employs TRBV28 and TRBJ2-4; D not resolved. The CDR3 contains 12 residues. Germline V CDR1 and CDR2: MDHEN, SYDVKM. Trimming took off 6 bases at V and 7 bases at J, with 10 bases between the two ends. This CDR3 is CASRGVSNIQYF. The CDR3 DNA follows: TGTGCCAGCAGAGGCGTTTCCAACATTCAGTACTTC.

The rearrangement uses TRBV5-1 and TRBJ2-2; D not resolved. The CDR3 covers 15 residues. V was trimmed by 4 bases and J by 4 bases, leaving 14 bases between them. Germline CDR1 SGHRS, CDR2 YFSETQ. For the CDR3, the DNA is TGCGCCAGCAGCACCAAACCCTCCTCCACCGGGGAGCTGTTTTTT. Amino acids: CASSTKPSSTGELFF.

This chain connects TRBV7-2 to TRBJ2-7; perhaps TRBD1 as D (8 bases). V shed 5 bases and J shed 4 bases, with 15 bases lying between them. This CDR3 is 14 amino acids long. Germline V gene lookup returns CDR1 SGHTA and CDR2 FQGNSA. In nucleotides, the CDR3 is TGTGCCAGCAGCACCGACAGGGGAGGGTACGAGCAGTACTTC. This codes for CASSTDRGGYEQYF. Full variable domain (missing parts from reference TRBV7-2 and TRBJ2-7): GAGVSQSPSNKVTEKGKDVELRCDPISGHTALYWYRQSLGQGLEFLIYFQGNSAPDKSGLPSDRFSAERTGGSVSTLTIQRTQQEDSAVYLCASSTDRGGYEQYFGPGTRLTVT.

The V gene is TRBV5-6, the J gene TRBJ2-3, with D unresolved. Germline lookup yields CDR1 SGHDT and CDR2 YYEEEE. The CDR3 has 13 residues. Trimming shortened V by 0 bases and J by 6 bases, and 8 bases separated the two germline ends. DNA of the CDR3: TGTGCCAGCAGCTTGGCGACCACGGATACGCAGTATTTT. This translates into CASSLATTDTQYF.

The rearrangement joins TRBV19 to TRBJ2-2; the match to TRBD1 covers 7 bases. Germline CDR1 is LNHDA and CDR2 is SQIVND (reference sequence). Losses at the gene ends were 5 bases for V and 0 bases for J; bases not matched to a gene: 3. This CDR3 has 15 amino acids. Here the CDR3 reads CASSLGQPNTGELFF. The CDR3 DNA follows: TGTGCCAGTAGTCTGGGACAGCCGAACACCGGGGAGCTGTTTTTT.

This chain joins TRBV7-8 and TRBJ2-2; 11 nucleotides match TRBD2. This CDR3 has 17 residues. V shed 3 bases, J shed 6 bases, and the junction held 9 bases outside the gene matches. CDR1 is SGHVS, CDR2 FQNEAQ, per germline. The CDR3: CASSFIRSGLAAGELFF. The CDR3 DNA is TGTGCCAGCAGCTTCATACGCTCGGGACTAGCGGCCGGGGAGCTGTTTTTT.

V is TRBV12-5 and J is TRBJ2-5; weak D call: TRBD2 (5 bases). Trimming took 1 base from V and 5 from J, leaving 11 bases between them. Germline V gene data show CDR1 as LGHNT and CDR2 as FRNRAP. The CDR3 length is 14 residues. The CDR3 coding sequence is TGTGCTAGTGGTTTGGGACTTCGAGGGGAGACCCAGTACTTC. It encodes CASGLGLRGETQYF.

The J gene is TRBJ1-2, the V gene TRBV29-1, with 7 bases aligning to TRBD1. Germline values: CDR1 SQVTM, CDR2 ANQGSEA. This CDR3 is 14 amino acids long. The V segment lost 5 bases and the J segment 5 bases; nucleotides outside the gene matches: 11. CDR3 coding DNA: TGCAGCGTTTTTGTATGGGACAGAACTTATGGCTACACCTTC. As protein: CSVFVWDRTYGYTF.

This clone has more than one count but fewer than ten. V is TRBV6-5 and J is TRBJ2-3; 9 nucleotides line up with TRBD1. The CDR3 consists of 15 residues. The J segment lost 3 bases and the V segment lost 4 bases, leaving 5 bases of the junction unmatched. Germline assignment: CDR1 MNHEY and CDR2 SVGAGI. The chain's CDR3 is CASSSRQGGTDTQYF. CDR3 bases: TGTGCCAGCAGTTCCCGACAGGGGGGGACAGATACGCAGTATTTT.

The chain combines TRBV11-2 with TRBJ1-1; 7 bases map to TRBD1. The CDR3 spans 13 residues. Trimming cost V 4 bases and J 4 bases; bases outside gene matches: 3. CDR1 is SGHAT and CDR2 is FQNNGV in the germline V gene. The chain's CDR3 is CASSSQGGTEAFF. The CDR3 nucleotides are TGTGCCAGCAGCTCCCAGGGGGGCACTGAAGCTTTCTTT.

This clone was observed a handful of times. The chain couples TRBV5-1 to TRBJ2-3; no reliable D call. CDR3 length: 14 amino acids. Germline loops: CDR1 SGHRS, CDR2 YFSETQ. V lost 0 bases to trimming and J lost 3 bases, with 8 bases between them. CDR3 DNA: TGCGCCAGCAGCTTGGCCTTGCAGACAGATACGCAGTATTTT. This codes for CASSLALQTDTQYF. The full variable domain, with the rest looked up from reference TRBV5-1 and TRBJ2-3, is KAGVTQTPRYLIKTRGQQVTLSCSPISGHRSVSWYQQTPGQGLQFLFEYFSETQRNKGNFPGRFSGRQFSNSRSEMNVSTLELGDSALYLCASSLALQTDTQYFGPGTRLTVL.

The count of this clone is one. CDR3 sequence reads: CASSDRDRGLYEQYF. The CDR3 bases are TGTGCCAGCAGTGACCGGGACAGGGGGCTCTACGAGCAGTACTTC. The rearrangement links TRBV2 to TRBJ2-7; the match to TRBD1 covers 12 bases. The germline gives CDR1 SNHLY, CDR2 FYNNEI. The CDR3 contains 15 residues. V dropped 3 bases and J dropped 3; count of bases not matched to a gene: 3.

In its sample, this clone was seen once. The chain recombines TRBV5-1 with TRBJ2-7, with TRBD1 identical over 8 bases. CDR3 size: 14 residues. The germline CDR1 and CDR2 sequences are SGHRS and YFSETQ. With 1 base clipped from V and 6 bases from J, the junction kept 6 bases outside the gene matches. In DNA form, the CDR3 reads TGCGCCAGCAGCTTGACAGGGGGGCGGTCCGAGCAGTACTTC. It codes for CASSLTGGRSEQYF.

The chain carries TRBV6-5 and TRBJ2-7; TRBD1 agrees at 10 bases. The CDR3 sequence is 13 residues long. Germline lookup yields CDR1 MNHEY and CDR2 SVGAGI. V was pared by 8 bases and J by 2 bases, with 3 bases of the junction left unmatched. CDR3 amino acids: CASRDRGPYEQYF. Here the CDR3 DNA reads TGTGCCAGCCGCGACAGGGGGCCCTACGAGCAGTACTTC.

CDR3 nucleotide sequence: TGTGCCAGCAGCGTAGGGTCCGGGACCCCGACCATATTCACAGATACGCAGTATTTT. Protein sequence: CASSVGSGTPTIFTDTQYF. V gene TRBV9 combines with J gene TRBJ2-3; D is tentatively TRBD1 or TRBD2 (5 bases each). Trimming shortened V by 0 bases and J by 2 bases, and 22 bases separated the two germline ends. Germline lookup yields CDR1 SGDLS and CDR2 YYNGEE. The CDR3 totals 19 residues.